This is a list of T cell receptor beta chains from one sample in a study of PD-1 blockade in classical Hodgkin lymphoma. Sequencing used immunoSEQ multiplex PCR; TCRdb keeps in-frame clones, though not all of them. This sample carries 90,000 to 95,000 clones, roughly 89% of them seen once, and the ten largest clones take about 10%. The input for sequencing was peripheral blood mononuclear cells (PBMCs), taken before the second cycle of nivolumab. These receptors came from a human donor with classical Hodgkin lymphoma. Each CDR3 is given with its conserved first and last residue. A D gene is named only where the DNA matches it firmly. For some rows the clone size is stated as once, few or many, or as a class when expanded; others skip it.

v_call	j_call	clone_size	d_call	cdr3_aa	cdr3_nt
TRBV5-1	TRBJ2-7	NA	NA	CASSLQGYEQYF	TGCGCCAGCAGCTTACAGGGATACGAGCAGTACTTC
TRBV15	TRBJ1-5	NA	NA	CATSRVGQLGQPQHF	TGTGCCACCAGCAGAGTGGGGCAGTTGGGTCAGCCCCAGCATTTT
TRBV16	TRBJ2-7	NA	TRBD2	CASSQTLGGFYEQYF	TGTGCCAGCAGCCAAACCTTGGGGGGGTTCTACGAGCAGTACTTC
TRBV5-1	TRBJ2-2	few	TRBD1	CASSWGQSGGELFF	TGCGCCAGCAGCTGGGGACAGTCCGGCGGGGAGCTGTTTTTT
TRBV19	TRBJ1-1	NA	NA	CASSPNDLRGAFF	TGTGCCAGTAGTCCGAATGATCTCAGGGGAGCTTTCTTT
TRBV6-5	TRBJ1-6	few	NA	CASSTVGGHNSPLHF	TGTGCCAGCAGTACCGTGGGGGGCCATAATTCACCCCTCCACTTT
TRBV20-1	TRBJ2-1	NA	NA	CSASGSMQFF	TGCAGTGCTAGTGGCTCAATGCAGTTCTTC
TRBV7-2	TRBJ2-7	NA	TRBD1	CASSLELTGAGEQYF	TGTGCCAGCAGCTTAGAACTGACAGGGGCAGGCGAGCAGTACTTC
TRBV19	TRBJ2-7	NA	NA	CASSAGRYEQYF	TGTGCCAGTAGCGCGGGACGATACGAGCAGTACTTC
TRBV7-2	TRBJ2-7	NA	NA	CASSFARESPLDEQYF	TGTGCCAGCAGCTTCGCGAGGGAGTCCCCTCTTGACGAGCAGTACTTC
TRBV5-1	TRBJ2-1	NA	TRBD2	CASSLAYKGLAGVDEQFF	TGCGCCAGCAGCTTGGCCTATAAGGGACTAGCGGGAGTCGATGAGCAGTTCTTC
TRBV5-1	TRBJ2-1	NA	TRBD2	CASSLGGTSGSYNEQFF	TGCGCCAGCAGCTTGGGGGGGACTAGCGGCTCCTACAATGAGCAGTTCTTC
TRBV15	TRBJ2-7	NA	TRBD2	CATSRDLFGRGSPYEQYF	TGTGCCACCAGCAGAGATCTCTTCGGGCGCGGGAGTCCCTACGAGCAGTACTTC
TRBV4-1	TRBJ2-1	NA	TRBD2	CASSQDRIAGYNEQFF	TGCGCCAGCAGCCAAGATCGGATAGCGGGGTACAATGAGCAGTTCTTC
TRBV28	TRBJ1-5	NA	TRBD1	CASRRTGGVYQPQHF	TGTGCCAGCAGAAGGACAGGGGGCGTTTATCAGCCCCAGCATTTT
TRBV7-9	TRBJ1-5	NA	NA	CASSLEGSNQPQHF	TGTGCCAGCAGCTTAGAGGGTAGCAATCAGCCCCAGCATTTT
TRBV2	TRBJ1-1	once	NA	CASSEALEEAFF	TGTGCCAGCAGTGAAGCGTTGGAGGAAGCTTTCTTT
TRBV2	TRBJ1-4	NA	NA	CASSETWATNEKLFF	TGTGCCAGCAGTGAGACTTGGGCCACTAATGAAAAACTGTTTTTT
TRBV5-1	TRBJ2-5	NA	NA	CASNPGGGQETQYF	TGCGCCAGCAACCCAGGGGGGGGCCAAGAGACCCAGTACTTC
TRBV30	TRBJ2-1	NA	TRBD2	CAWCREGLNEQFF	TGTGCCTGGTGCCGGGAGGGCCTGAATGAGCAGTTCTTC
TRBV6-1	TRBJ2-7	NA	NA	CASSVRGGHSYEQYF	TGTGCCAGCAGTGTTCGCGGGGGCCATTCCTACGAGCAGTACTTC
TRBV9	TRBJ2-7	NA	NA	CASSSGNYGGEQYF	TGTGCCAGCAGCTCTGGGAACTATGGGGGCGAGCAGTACTTC
TRBV7-6	TRBJ2-2	NA	NA	CASSLAGSTGELFF	TGTGCCAGCAGCTTAGCGGGTAGCACCGGGGAGCTGTTTTTT
TRBV7-2	TRBJ2-1	NA	NA	CASSLGGQAREFF	TGTGCCAGCAGCTTAGGGGGGCAGGCGAGGGAGTTCTTC
TRBV2	TRBJ1-4	NA	TRBD1	CASSEGQGVKLFF	TGTGCCAGCAGCGAGGGACAGGGAGTAAAACTGTTTTTT
TRBV27	TRBJ2-7	NA	NA	CASSSSGGGLGEQYF	TGTGCCAGCAGTTCCTCGGGGGGCGGTTTGGGTGAGCAGTACTTC
TRBV11-2	TRBJ2-7	NA	NA	CASSLERKIHYEQYF	TGTGCCAGCAGCTTAGAGAGGAAGATCCACTACGAGCAGTACTTC
TRBV4-1	TRBJ2-1	NA	NA	CASSHRLSYNEQFF	TGCGCCAGCAGCCATCGACTTTCCTACAATGAGCAGTTCTTC
TRBV7-2	TRBJ2-5	NA	NA	CASCEASYQETQYF	TGTGCCAGCTGCGAGGCTTCGTACCAAGAGACCCAGTACTTC
TRBV6-5	TRBJ2-7	NA	NA	CASSYYGRTYEQYF	TGTGCCAGCAGTTACTATGGCAGGACATACGAGCAGTACTTC
TRBV13	TRBJ2-7	once	NA	CASSPTNGYEQYF	TGTGCCAGCAGCCCCACTAACGGCTACGAGCAGTACTTC
TRBV27	TRBJ2-1	once	TRBD2	CASSPGTSGTYNEQFF	TGTGCCAGCAGTCCCGGGACTAGCGGGACGTACAATGAGCAGTTCTTC
TRBV19	TRBJ2-1	NA	TRBD2	CASSISGGTYNEQFF	TGTGCCAGTAGTATAAGCGGGGGGACCTACAATGAGCAGTTCTTC
TRBV28	TRBJ1-1	NA	NA	CASSLGANTEAFF	TGTGCCAGCAGTTTAGGGGCGAACACTGAAGCTTTCTTT
TRBV29-1	TRBJ1-2	NA	NA	CSVAQIGYTSNGYTF	TGCAGCGTCGCACAAATAGGGTACACATCCAACGGCTACACCTTC
TRBV10-1	TRBJ2-5	NA	NA	CASSRPPHKETQYF	TGCGCCAGCAGTAGGCCCCCCCATAAAGAGACCCAGTACTTC
TRBV5-1	TRBJ2-7	NA	TRBD1	CASSQGTGLYEQYF	TGCGCCAGCAGCCAGGGGACAGGGCTCTACGAGCAGTACTTC
TRBV4-1	TRBJ2-1	once	TRBD1	CASSQDRQGANEQFF	TGCGCCAGCAGCCAAGACCGCCAGGGGGCGAATGAGCAGTTCTTC
TRBV5-1	TRBJ1-2	NA	TRBD1	CASSLGDRDGYTF	TGCGCCAGCAGCTTGGGGGACAGAGATGGCTACACCTTC
TRBV7-2	TRBJ1-2	NA	NA	CASSLGSGRSDGYTF	TGTGCCAGCAGCTTAGGCTCGGGACGGTCGGATGGCTACACCTTC
TRBV18	TRBJ2-7	NA	TRBD2	CASSPQIGTSRSYEQYF	TGTGCCAGCTCACCTCAGATCGGGACTAGCAGATCCTACGAGCAGTACTTC
TRBV27	TRBJ2-7	NA	NA	CASSLWGLLDHEQYF	TGTGCCAGCAGTTTATGGGGACTTCTCGACCACGAGCAGTACTTC
TRBV5-1	TRBJ2-2	NA	NA	CASSLFLANTGELFF	TGCGCCAGCAGCTTGTTTCTGGCGAACACCGGGGAGCTGTTTTTT
TRBV7-2	TRBJ2-5	NA	NA	CASRRTVQETQYF	TGTGCCAGCAGGCGGACAGTTCAAGAGACCCAGTACTTC
TRBV19	TRBJ2-1	once	TRBD2	CASSMAGADNEQFF	TGTGCCAGTAGTATGGCGGGAGCAGATAATGAGCAGTTCTTC
TRBV6-6	TRBJ2-5	NA	NA	CAIGRTFGDVETQYF	TGTGCCATTGGAAGGACATTTGGGGACGTGGAGACCCAGTACTTC